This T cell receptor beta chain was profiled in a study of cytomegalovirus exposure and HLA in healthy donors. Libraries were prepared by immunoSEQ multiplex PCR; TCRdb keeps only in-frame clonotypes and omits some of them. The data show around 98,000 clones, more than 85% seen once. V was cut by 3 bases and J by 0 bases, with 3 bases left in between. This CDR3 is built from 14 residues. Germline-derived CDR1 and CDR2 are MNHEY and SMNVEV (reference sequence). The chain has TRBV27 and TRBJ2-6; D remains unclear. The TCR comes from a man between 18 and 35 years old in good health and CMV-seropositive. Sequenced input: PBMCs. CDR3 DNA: TGTGCCAGCAGTTTTAACTCTGGGGCCAACGTCCTGACTTTC. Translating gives CASSFNSGANVLTF. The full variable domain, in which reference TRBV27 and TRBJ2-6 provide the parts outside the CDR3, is EAQVTQNPRYLITVTGKKLTVTCSQNMNHEYMSWYRQDPGLGLRQIYYSMNVEVTDKGDVPEGYKVSRKEKRNFPLILESPSPNQTSLYFCASSFNSGANVLTFGAGSRLTVL.